This paragraph reports one T cell receptor (beta chain). The antigen remains undetermined. This entry belongs to a study of T cell responses to AZD1222 COVID-19 vaccine. Study outcomes and limitations: Donors were chiefly white British, with a greater number of females, and clonal diversity was perhaps underestimated. Sampling captured repertoires only after the peak T cell response.

Trimming shortened V by 1 base and J by 8 bases, and 15 bases separated the two germline ends. The CDR3 consists of 14 residues. Germline CDR1 and CDR2: SGHDT and YYEEEE. Sequenced by immunoSEQ multiplex PCR; TCRdb stores in-frame clones only, minus some. The repertoire holds about 78,000 clones, with 70% to 90% as singletons. This rearrangement joins TRBV5-6 to TRBJ1-2; no clear D gene. This receptor was taken from an adult in good health. Sample: peripheral blood, taken on day 0 of MenACWY control vaccination. CDR3 in amino acids: CASSLSQAWRGYTF. The CDR3 region has the DNA TGTGCCAGCAGCTTGAGCCAAGCCTGGCGAGGCTACACCTTC.